One sample yielded the 15 T cell receptor beta chains listed below, sequenced in a study of CD8+ T cells in alopecia areata. Following extraction, RNA underwent reverse transcription to cDNA, which served as the sequencing template. Using immunoSEQ multiplex PCR, the repertoire was profiled, and TCRdb retains in-frame clones only, with some absent. The sample contains under 300,000 clones, roughly 69% of which appear only once. Source: CD4+ T cells sorted from blood, taken at week 0. The receptors were gathered from a human donor with alopecia areata.

In its sample, this clone was seen a few times. V usage is TRBV12-5 and J usage is TRBJ2-1; 13 bases match TRBD2. Unmatched junction bases numbered 17, after V lost 2 bases and J lost 10 bases. This CDR3 contains 19 residues. CDR1 and CDR2 from the germline V gene are LGHNT and FRNRAP. CDR3 amino acids: CASGLIGLAGAGRPSEQFF. In DNA form, the CDR3 reads TGTGCTAGTGGTTTGATCGGACTAGCGGGGGCAGGCCGTCCTAGCGAGCAGTTCTTC.

The chain combines TRBV14 with TRBJ1-2, with D uncertain. Germline V gives CDR1 SGHDN, CDR2 FVKESK. CDR3 length: 14 amino acids. With 4 bases removed from V and 9 bases from J, the gap between germline ends came to 18 bases. In DNA form, the CDR3 reads TGTGCCAGCAGCCCAAACGCGATGAGAGTCAGCTACACCTTC. Translating it yields CASSPNAMRVSYTF.

This clone was picked up many times. This rearrangement joins TRBV7-9 to TRBJ2-2, with unresolved D. Per germline, CDR1 SEHNR and CDR2 FQNEAQ (reference sequence). The CDR3 sequence is 15 residues long. V was trimmed by 0 bases and J by 3 bases, leaving 8 bases between them. Written as DNA, the CDR3 is TGTGCCAGCAGCTTAGCCTTAACATACACCGGGGAGCTGTTTTTT. Its protein product is CASSLALTYTGELFF.

This clone was observed a few times. The chain's CDR3 is CASSLAYRGGETQYF. CDR3 nucleotides: TGCGCCAGCAGCTTGGCCTACAGGGGCGGGGAGACCCAGTACTTC. The rearrangement uses TRBV5-1 and TRBJ2-5; 7 nucleotides agree with TRBD1. The germline CDR1 and CDR2 sequences are SGHRS and YFSETQ. The CDR3 has 15 residues. Unmatched junction bases numbered 7, after V lost 0 bases and J lost 5 bases.

The chain couples TRBV30 to TRBJ2-7; D may correspond to TRBD1 or TRBD2 (5 bases each). The CDR3 sequence is 11 residues long. V gave up 1 base and J gave up 9 bases, with 10 bases separating them. Per the germline V gene, CDR1 is GTSNPN and CDR2 is SVGIG (reference sequence). The CDR3 DNA follows: TGTGCCTGGAGTGCAGGGACGCTGCAGTACTTC. Translating gives CAWSAGTLQYF.

In nucleotides, the CDR3 is TGTGCCAGCAGCCCCTCCAAAGGTTTCACTGAAGCTTTCTTT. It codes for CASSPSKGFTEAFF. The chain is built from TRBV7-9 and TRBJ1-1; no definite D call. V was pared by 5 bases and J by 4 bases, with 14 bases between. The germline V gene encodes CDR1 SEHNR and CDR2 FQNEAQ (reference sequence). This CDR3 has 14 residues.

The CDR3 here is CAWTGAADGELFF. The CDR3 DNA is TGTGCCTGGACTGGGGCCGCCGACGGGGAGCTGTTTTTT. The V gene is TRBV30, the J gene TRBJ2-2; possible D gene TRBD1, 5 bases. CDR1 and CDR2 from the germline V gene are GTSNPN and SVGIG (reference sequence). The germline V and J ends were trimmed by 4 bases and 7 bases, with 13 bases remaining between them. This CDR3 has 13 amino acids.

V usage is TRBV18 and J usage is TRBJ2-2; D unresolved. Germline assignment: CDR1 KGHSH and CDR2 LQKENI. The ends were cut back, 2 bases at V and 4 bases at J, with 11 bases in the middle. CDR3 size: 15 residues. The CDR3 spells CASSPKLQSTGELFF. CDR3 nucleotides: TGTGCCAGCTCACCAAAGCTTCAGAGCACCGGGGAGCTGTTTTTT. Variable domain in full (rest from reference TRBV18 and TRBJ2-2): NAGVMQNPRHLVRRRGQEARLRCSPMKGHSHVYWYRQLPEEGLKFMVYLQKENIIDESGMPKERFSAEFPKEGPSILRIQQVVRGDSAAYFCASSPKLQSTGELFFGEGSRLTVL.

The chain employs TRBV7-2 and TRBJ2-3; D is unresolved. Germline V CDR1 and CDR2: SGHTA, FQGNSA. CDR3 size: 12 residues. Trimming cost V 3 bases and J 4 bases, with 5 bases left between them. CDR3 residues: CASSFGADTQYF. Here the CDR3 DNA reads TGTGCCAGCAGCTTTGGGGCAGATACGCAGTATTTT. The whole variable domain, filled in from reference TRBV7-2 and TRBJ2-3, reads GAGVSQSPSNKVTEKGKDVELRCDPISGHTALYWYRQSLGQGLEFLIYFQGNSAPDKSGLPSDRFSAERTGGSVSTLTIQRTQQEDSAVYLCASSFGADTQYFGPGTRLTVL.

CDR3: CAWSTRANYGYTF. CDR3 nucleotide sequence: TGTGCCTGGAGTACACGGGCGAACTATGGCTACACCTTC. The genes are TRBV30 and TRBJ1-2, with D hard to call. Looked up from germline, CDR1 is GTSNPN and CDR2 is SVGIG (reference sequence). V lost 2 bases and J 2 bases, leaving 9 bases between the germline ends. CDR3 size: 13 residues.

This clone has more than one count but fewer than ten. The chain joins TRBV7-8 to TRBJ1-1; D remains unclear. V lost 4 bases, J lost 0 bases, and 12 bases lay in between. The CDR3 covers 15 residues. The germline CDR1 and CDR2 sequences are SGHVS and FQNEAQ. The CDR3 loop reads CASSSIGPMNTEAFF. CDR3 nucleotide sequence: TGTGCCAGCAGCTCGATCGGACCGATGAACACTGAAGCTTTCTTT.

There are a few counts of this clone. This CDR3 is also generated by other DNA sequences in the sample. The chain combines TRBV5-1 with TRBJ1-2; 8 nucleotides match TRBD1. This CDR3 comprises 14 residues. The germline V gene encodes CDR1 SGHRS and CDR2 YFSETQ. With V trimmed by 0 bases and J by 4 bases, 2 bases remained unmatched. The CDR3: CASSLEGQGYGYTF. The CDR3 bases are TGCGCCAGCAGCTTGGAAGGACAGGGCTATGGCTACACCTTC.

The V gene is TRBV25-1, the J gene TRBJ2-5, with TRBD1 matching 8 bases. The CDR3 extends over 15 amino acids. With 5 bases clipped from V and 4 bases from J, the junction kept 9 bases outside the gene matches. From germline, CDR1 is MGHDK and CDR2 SYGVNS. CDR3 sequence (DNA): TGTGCCAGCAGTCGCGGCGGGACAGGAGTAGAGACCCAGTACTTC. This sequence encodes CASSRGGTGVETQYF. The variable domain in full, with the rest retrieved from reference TRBV25-1 and TRBJ2-5, is EADIYQTPRYLVIGTGKKITLECSQTMGHDKMYWYQQDPGMELHLIHYSYGVNSTEKGDLSSESTVSRIRTEHFPLTLESARPSHTSQYLCASSRGGTGVETQYFGPGTRLLVL.

The chain couples TRBV29-1 to TRBJ2-2; D is ambiguous. From germline, CDR1 is SQVTM and CDR2 ANQGSEA. Deletions cut 5 bases from V and 6 bases from J, with 13 bases between. The length of the CDR3 is 13 residues. The CDR3 here is CSVQTSPPGELFF. Written as DNA, the CDR3 is TGCAGCGTTCAAACCTCGCCCCCCGGGGAGCTGTTTTTT.

The gene calls are TRBV29-1 and TRBJ1-5; TRBD1 agrees at 10 bases. CDR1 is SQVTM and CDR2 is ANQGSEA in the germline V gene. This CDR3 is built from 14 residues. V was pared by 4 bases and J by 2 bases, with 2 bases of the junction left unmatched. CDR3 coding DNA: TGCAGCGTTGGGGACAGGGGCGGCAATCAGCCCCAGCATTTT. It specifies CSVGDRGGNQPQHF.